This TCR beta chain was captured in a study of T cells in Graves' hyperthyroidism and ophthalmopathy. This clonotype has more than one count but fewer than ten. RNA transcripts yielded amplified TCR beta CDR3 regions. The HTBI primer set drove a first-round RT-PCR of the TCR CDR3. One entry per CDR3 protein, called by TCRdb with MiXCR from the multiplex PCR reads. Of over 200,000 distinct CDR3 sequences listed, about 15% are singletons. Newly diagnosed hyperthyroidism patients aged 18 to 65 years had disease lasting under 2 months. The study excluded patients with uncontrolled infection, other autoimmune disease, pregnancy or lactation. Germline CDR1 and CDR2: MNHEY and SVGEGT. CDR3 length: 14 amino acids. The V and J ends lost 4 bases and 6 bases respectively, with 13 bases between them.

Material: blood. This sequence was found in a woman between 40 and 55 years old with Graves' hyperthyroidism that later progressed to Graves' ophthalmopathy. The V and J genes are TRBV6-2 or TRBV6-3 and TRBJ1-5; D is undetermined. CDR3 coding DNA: TGTGCCAGCAGTTCCCCCTATAGTTCTCAGCCCCAGCATTTT. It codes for CASSSPYSSQPQHF.